This entry describes one TCR beta chain. Antigen unknown. The CDR3 runs to 13 residues. CDR1 is SQVTM and CDR2 is ANQGSEA in the germline V gene. Trimming removed 3 bases from V and 5 bases from J, with 13 bases in between. Time point indicated: before natalizumab initiation. The data belong to a study of multiple sclerosis patients with progressive multifocal leukoencephalopathy. Study observations and caveats: Most PML patients had lower entropy, suggesting less diverse TRB repertoires.

Repertoires were generated with immunoSEQ multiplex PCR, while TCRdb's copy carries only in-frame clones and drops some. Counted here are approximately 27,000 clones, approximately 90% occurring once; the ten biggest clones make up approximately 1.1%. The TCR comes from a human donor with multiple sclerosis. Sequenced sample: PBMCs. The chain joins TRBV29-1 to TRBJ1-2, with D unresolved. The CDR3 protein is CSVESRVSYGYTF. DNA of the CDR3: TGCAGCGTTGAGTCGAGGGTTTCGTATGGCTACACCTTC.